This TCR beta chain emerged from a study of blood T cell repertoires in COVID-19 (dated by TCRdb to the early 2020s). Context from the whole study: Collaborator samples came from the United States, Italy and Spain and covered acute and convalescent phases of COVID-19. Sample metadata almost always included a de-identified subject ID, COVID-19 status, age in years and sex. HLA class I and class II types, where available, came from metadata supplied by the sample provider rather than from assay-based typing. The material from the prospective study consisted of cDNA or gDNA derived from T cells, B-cell-depleted T cells, or PBMCs. The repertoires were released in a freely available public database meant as a resource for research on the immune response to SARS-CoV-2. The dataset comprised deeply sampled blood TCRbeta repertoires from subjects exposed to, actively infected with, or recovered from COVID-19. The samples were drawn from two sources: the first 160 participants of the ongoing ImmuneRACE study, and fewer than 1,500 subjects contributed by 6 global collaborators.

Collaborating institutions collected whole blood in K2EDTA tubes following their own protocols. Collaborator samples were shipped for TCRbeta analysis as frozen whole blood, isolated PBMCs, or DNA extracted from either sample type. As encoded in the germline V gene, CDR1 is LGHNA while CDR2 is YNFKEQ. The trim is 2 bases for V and 1 base for J, with a gap of 11 bases between the germline ends. The CDR3 has 15 amino acids, counting the end cysteine and phenylalanine. The entry retains the CDR3 DNA only, 45 bases that are in frame from base 1. TCRbeta CDR3 regions were amplified from genomic DNA by means of the immunoSEQ Assay, a bias-controlled multiplex PCR. Per the source publication's procedure: Nucleated cell counts per sample were estimated from amplification of reference gene primers within the assay. Sequence reads were collapsed and filtered to measure the absolute abundance of every unique TCRbeta CDR3 rearrangement. Productive Simpson clonality was computed per sample as the square root of Simpson's diversity index over productive rearrangements. The table comes from immuneACCESS by way of TCRdb, which keeps in-frame sequences with V and J called. Part of the clones is missing from these tables; in studies checked, under half for an unresolved V gene and the rest for unknown reasons. V, J and clone size reflect that table, while D and trimming were determined from the DNA. For this sample there are a few hundred thousand clones; roughly 85% appear just once. In total, the top ten clones hold about 3.6% of the sample.

General findings and caveats noted by the study authors: The amount of clinical and demographic metadata varied by source and participant and was provided uncurated.

On this clone: Its antigen is not yet known. Base quality data are lacking; no much larger clone is found one base away.

The specimen was peripheral blood. Recombination linked TRBV4-2 to TRBJ1-2; TRBD1 might be the D gene, on 6 matching bases. This sequence originates from a woman aged 18-30 years with acute or convalescent COVID-19. The nucleotide sequence is given as TGTGCCAGCAGCCAACTCGGACAGCTTAACTATGGCTACACCTTC. Its protein product is CASSQLGQLNYGYTF.